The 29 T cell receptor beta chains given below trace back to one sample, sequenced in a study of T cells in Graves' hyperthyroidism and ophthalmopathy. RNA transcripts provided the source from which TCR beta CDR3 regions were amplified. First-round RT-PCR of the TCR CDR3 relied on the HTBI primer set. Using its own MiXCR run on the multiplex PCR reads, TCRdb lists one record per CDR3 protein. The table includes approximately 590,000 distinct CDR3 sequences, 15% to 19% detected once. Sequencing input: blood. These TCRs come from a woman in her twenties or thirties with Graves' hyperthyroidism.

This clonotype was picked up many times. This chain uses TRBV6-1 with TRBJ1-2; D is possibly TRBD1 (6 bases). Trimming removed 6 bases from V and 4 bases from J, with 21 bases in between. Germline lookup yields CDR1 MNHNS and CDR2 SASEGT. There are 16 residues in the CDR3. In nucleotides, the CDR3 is TGTGCCAGCAGCCCACATAAGGGGGAAGGGGCCTATGGCTACACCTTC. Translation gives CASSPHKGEGAYGYTF.

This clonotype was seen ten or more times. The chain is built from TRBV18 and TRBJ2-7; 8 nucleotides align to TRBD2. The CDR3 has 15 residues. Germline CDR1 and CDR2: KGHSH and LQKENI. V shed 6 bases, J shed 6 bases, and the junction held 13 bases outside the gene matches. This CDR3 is CASSSVAGGTSEQYF. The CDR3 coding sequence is TGTGCCAGCTCTAGTGTGGCGGGAGGAACATCCGAGCAGTACTTC.

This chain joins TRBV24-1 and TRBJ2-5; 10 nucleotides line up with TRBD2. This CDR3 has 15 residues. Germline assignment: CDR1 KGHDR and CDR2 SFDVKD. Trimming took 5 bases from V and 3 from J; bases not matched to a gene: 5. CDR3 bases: TGTGCCACCAGTGGGGGACTAGCGACGAAAGAGACCCAGTACTTC. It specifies CATSGGLATKETQYF.

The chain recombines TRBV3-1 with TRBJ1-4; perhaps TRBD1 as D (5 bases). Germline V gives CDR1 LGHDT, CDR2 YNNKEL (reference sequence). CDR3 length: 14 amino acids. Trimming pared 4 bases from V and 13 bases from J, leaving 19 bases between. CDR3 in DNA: TGTGCCAGCAGCCGAGGGACGGTCCAACCTGTACTGTTTTTT. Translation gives CASSRGTVQPVLFF. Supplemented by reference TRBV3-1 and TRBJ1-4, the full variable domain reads DTAVSQTPKYLVTQMGNDKSIKCEQNLGHDTMYWYKQDSKKFLKIMFSYNNKELIINETVPNRFSPKSPDKAHLNLHINSLELGDSAVYFCASSRGTVQPVLFFGSGTQLSVL.

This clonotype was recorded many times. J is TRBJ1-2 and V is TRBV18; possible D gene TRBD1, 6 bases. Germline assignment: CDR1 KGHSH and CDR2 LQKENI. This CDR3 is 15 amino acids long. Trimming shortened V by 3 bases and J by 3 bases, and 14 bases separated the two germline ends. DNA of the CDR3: TGTGCCAGCTCACCCCGGGGGGGCACGGACTATGGCTACACCTTC. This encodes CASSPRGGTDYGYTF.

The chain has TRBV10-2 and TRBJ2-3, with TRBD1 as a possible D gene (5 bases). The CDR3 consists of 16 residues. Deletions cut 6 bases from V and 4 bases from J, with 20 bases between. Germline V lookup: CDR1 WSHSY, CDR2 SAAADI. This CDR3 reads CASRTIGAVSADTQYF. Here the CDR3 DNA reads TGCGCCAGCAGGACCATTGGGGCCGTTAGTGCAGATACGCAGTATTTT.

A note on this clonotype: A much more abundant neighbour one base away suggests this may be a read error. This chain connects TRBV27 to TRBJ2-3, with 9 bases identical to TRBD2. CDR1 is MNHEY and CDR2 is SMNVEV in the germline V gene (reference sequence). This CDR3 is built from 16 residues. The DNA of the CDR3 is TGTGCCAGCGGTTTACTTTCGAGCGGGAGGACAGATACGCAGTATTTT. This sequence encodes CASGLLSSGRTDTQYF.

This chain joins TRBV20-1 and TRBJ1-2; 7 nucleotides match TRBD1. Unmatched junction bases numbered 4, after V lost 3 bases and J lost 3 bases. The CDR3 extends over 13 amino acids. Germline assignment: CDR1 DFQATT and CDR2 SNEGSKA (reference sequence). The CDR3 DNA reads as TGCAGTGCTAGCGACAGGGTATACTATGGCTACACCTTC. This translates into CSASDRVYYGYTF.

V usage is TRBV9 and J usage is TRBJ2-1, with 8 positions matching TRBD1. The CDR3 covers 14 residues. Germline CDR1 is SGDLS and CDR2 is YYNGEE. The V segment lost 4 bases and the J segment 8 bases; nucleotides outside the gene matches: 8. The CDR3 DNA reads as TGTGCCAGCAGCTTCCAGACAGGGGTCGATGAGCAGTTCTTC. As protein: CASSFQTGVDEQFF.

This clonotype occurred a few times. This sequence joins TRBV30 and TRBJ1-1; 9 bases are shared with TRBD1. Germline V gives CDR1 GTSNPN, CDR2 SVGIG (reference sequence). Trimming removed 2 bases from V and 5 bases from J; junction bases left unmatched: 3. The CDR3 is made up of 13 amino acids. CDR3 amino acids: CAWSRQGGTEAFF. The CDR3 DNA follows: TGTGCCTGGAGTCGACAGGGGGGGACTGAAGCTTTCTTT.

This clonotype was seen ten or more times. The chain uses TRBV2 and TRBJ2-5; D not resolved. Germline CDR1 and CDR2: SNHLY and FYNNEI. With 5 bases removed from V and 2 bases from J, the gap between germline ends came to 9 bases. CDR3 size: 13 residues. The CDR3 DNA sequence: TGTGCCAGCAGTCACGAAACACAAGAGACCCAGTACTTC. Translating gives CASSHETQETQYF.

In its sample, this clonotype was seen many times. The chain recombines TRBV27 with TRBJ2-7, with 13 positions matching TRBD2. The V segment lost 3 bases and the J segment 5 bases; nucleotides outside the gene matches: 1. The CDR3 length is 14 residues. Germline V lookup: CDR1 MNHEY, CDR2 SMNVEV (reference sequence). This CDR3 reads CASSFGTSGNEQYF. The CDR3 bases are TGTGCCAGCAGTTTCGGGACTAGCGGGAACGAGCAGTACTTC.

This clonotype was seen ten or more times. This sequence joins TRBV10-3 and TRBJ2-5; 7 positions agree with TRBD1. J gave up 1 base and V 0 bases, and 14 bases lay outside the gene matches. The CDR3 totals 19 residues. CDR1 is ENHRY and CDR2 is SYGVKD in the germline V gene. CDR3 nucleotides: TGTGCCATCAGTGAGTCGAGGGACAGACCAACCGGAACCCAAGAGACCCAGTACTTC. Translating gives CAISESRDRPTGTQETQYF.

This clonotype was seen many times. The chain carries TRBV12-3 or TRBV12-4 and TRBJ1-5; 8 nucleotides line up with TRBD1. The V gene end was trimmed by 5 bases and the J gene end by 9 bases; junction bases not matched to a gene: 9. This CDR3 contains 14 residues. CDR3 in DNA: TGTGCCAGCAGTCGCCCAGGGGGCGGTTGGCCCCAGCATTTT. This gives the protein CASSRPGGGWPQHF.

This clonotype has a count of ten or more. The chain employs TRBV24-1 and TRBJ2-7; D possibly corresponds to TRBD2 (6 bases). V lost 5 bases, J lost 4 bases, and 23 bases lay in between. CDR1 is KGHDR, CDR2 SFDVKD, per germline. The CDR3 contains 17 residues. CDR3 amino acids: CATSVVVAALTSYEQYF. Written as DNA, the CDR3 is TGTGCCACCAGTGTCGTGGTAGCGGCCCTAACCTCATACGAGCAGTACTTC.

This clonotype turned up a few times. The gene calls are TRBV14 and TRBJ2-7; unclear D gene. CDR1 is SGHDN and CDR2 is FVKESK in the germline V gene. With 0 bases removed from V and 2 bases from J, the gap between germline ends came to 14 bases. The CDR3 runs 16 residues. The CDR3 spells CASSQDRETSTYEQYF. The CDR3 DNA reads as TGTGCCAGCAGCCAAGATCGTGAGACATCTACCTACGAGCAGTACTTC.

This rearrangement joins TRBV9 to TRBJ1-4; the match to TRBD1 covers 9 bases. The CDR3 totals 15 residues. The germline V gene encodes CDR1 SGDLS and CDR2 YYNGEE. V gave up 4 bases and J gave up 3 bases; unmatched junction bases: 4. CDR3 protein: CASSTGDRANEKLFF. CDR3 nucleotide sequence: TGTGCCAGCAGCACCGGGGACAGGGCTAATGAAAAACTGTTTTTT.

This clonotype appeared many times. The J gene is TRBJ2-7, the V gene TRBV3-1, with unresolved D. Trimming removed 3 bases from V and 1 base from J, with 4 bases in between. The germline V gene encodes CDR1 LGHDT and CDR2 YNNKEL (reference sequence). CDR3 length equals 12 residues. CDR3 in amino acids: CASSQGSYEQYF. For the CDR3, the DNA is TGTGCCAGCAGCCAGGGGTCCTACGAGCAGTACTTC.

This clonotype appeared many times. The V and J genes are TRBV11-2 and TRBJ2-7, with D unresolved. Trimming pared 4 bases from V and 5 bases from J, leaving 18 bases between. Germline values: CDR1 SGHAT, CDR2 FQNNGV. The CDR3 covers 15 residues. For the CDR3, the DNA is TGTGCCAGCAGCTCCTCCGGGCCATCTCACCACGAGCAGTACTTC. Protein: CASSSSGPSHHEQYF.

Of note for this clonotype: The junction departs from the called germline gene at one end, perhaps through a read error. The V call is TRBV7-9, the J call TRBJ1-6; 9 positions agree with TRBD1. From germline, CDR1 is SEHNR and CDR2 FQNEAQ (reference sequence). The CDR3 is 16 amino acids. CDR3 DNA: TGTGCCAGCAGTGCGACAGGGGGTAACTATAGTTCACCCCTCCACTTT. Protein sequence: CASSATGGNYSSPLHF.

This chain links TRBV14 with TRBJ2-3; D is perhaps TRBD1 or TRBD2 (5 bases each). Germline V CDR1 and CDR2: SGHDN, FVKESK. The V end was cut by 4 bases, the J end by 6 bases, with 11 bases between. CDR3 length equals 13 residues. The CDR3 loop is CASSPSGRDTQYF. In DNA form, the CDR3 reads TGTGCCAGCAGCCCCTCGGGGCGGGATACGCAGTATTTT. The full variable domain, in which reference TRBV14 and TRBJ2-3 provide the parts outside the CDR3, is EAGVTQFPSHSVIEKGQTVTLRCDPISGHDNLYWYRRVMGKEIKFLLHFVKESKQDESGMPNNRFLAERTGGTYSTLKVQPAELEDSGVYFCASSPSGRDTQYFGPGTRLTVL.

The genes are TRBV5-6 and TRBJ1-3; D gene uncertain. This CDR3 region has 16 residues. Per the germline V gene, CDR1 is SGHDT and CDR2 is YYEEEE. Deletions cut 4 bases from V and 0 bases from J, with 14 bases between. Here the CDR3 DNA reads TGTGCCAGCAGCCCGGCCATGATGAGCTCTGGAAACACCATATATTTT. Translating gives CASSPAMMSSGNTIYF.

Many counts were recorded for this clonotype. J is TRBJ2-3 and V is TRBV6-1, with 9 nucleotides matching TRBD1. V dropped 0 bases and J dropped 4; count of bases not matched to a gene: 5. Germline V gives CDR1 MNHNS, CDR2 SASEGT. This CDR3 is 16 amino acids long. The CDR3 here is CASSEAPGTGSDTQYF. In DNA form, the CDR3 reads TGTGCCAGCAGTGAAGCCCCCGGGACAGGGTCAGATACGCAGTATTTT.

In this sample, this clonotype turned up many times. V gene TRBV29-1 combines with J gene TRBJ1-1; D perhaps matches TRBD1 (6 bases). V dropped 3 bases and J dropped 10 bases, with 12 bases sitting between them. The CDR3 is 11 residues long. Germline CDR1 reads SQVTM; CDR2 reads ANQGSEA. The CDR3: CSVDGRGRAFF. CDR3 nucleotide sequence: TGCAGCGTTGACGGCAGGGGTCGAGCTTTCTTT.

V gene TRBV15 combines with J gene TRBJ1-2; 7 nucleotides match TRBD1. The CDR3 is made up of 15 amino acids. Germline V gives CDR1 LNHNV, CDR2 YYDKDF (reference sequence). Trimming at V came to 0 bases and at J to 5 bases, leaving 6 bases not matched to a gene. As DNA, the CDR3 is TGTGCCACCAGCAGAGACCGAGGGACAGCATATGGCTACACCTTC. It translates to CATSRDRGTAYGYTF.

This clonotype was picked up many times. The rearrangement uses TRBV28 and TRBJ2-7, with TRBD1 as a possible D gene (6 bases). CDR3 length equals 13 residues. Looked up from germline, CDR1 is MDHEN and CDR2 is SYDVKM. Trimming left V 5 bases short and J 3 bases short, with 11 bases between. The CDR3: CASSQGGDYEQYF. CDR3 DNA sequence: TGTGCCAGCAGTCAAGGGGGAGACTACGAGCAGTACTTC. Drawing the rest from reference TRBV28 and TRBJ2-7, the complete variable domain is DVKVTQSSRYLVKRTGEKVFLECVQDMDHENMFWYRQDPGLGLRLIYFSYDVKMKEKGDIPEGYSVSREKKERFSLILESASTNQTSMYLCASSQGGDYEQYFGPGTRLTVT.

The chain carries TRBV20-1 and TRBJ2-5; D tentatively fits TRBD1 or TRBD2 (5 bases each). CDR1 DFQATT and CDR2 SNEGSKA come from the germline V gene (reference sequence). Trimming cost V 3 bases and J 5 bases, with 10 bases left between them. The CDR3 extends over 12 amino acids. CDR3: CSASGAGETQYF. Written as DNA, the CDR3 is TGCAGTGCTAGTGGGGCGGGCGAGACCCAGTACTTC.

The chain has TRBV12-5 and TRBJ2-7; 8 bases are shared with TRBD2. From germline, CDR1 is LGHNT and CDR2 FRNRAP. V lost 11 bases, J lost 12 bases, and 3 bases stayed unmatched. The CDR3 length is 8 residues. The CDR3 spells CAAGLAYF. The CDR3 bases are TGTGCTGCCGGACTAGCGTACTTC.

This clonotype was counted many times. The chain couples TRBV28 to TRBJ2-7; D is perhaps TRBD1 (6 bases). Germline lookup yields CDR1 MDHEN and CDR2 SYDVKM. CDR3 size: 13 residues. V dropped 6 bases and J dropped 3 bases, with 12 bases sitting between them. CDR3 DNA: TGTGCCAGCAGATATCCAGGGGACTACGAGCAGTACTTC. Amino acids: CASRYPGDYEQYF.